This T cell receptor beta chain is from a study of shared clonotypes between healthy human individuals (TCRdb year 2020). Study-level background: A few men and a couple of women, aged 18 to 49 years, made up the cohort. For each donor, CD4 naive and CD4 memory were each run on three plates, CD8 naive on two plates, and CD8 memory on one plate. To estimate repertoire size and how much clonotype sharing occurs between individuals, the study deeply sequenced the blood TCR repertoires of five healthy adults. To increase sequencing depth and limit assay-specific biases, different laboratories used diverse techniques to prepare libraries and sequence TCR repertoires. Per donor, leukapheresis produced somewhere between about 0.94 and 9.5 billion PBMCs. General findings and caveats noted by the study authors: About 4.5% of naive CD4, roughly 3.5% of naive CD8, about 2.4% of memory CD4, and approximately 0.39% of memory CD8 clonotypes were shared across a few donors. Based on pairwise subsampling, the degree of clonotype sharing among donors was expected to be affected by sequencing depth. Incomplete sequencing was indicated by rarefaction of sorted-subset datasets, despite the large sequencing depth. Only blood was sampled, and tissue TCR repertoires likely differ from those in blood. Naive subsets generally had larger estimated clonotype richness than memory subsets. Higher generation probabilities were observed for clonotypes shared by all four sorted-subset donors than for non-shared clonotypes. Because the study included only a small number of donors, the genetic and exposure-history diversity represented was limited.

A single count supports this clone. This receptor's antigen is unknown. No qualities accompany the bases; no much larger clone lies one base away. TCR CDR3 regions were amplified from genomic DNA by multiplex PCR using the deep immunoSEQ assay. Extracted genomic DNA from each cell subset was spread evenly across all wells of several immunoSEQ 96-well plates, with each plate serving as a replicate. For sorted subsets, 150 to 250 ng of genomic DNA, equivalent to around 29,000 T cell genomes, went into each replicate PCR. Purified libraries were measured with a Qubit 3.0 fluorometer, size-checked on a Bioanalyzer 2100, and measured again with the KAPA Library Quantification kit. Every immunoSEQ 96-well plate was sequenced on a separate single-read 150-cycle Illumina NextSeq 550 flow cell. The authors processed their data as follows. Because only junctional sequences without quality scores were contained in the immunoSEQ output, filtering matching that applied to full-length reads could not be performed. Sequences were annotated with PyIR, a Python wrapper for IgBLAST v1.9, and V/J genes and CDR3 were assigned using IMGT germline references. Reads were filtered out if the reads had weak V/J assignments (E-value above 1e-6), no CDR3, stop codons, out-of-frame junctions, or ambiguous translated residues. A V3J clonotype was defined by an identical inferred V gene, J gene, and CDR3 amino acid sequence. Percentage overlap between repertoires was computed as shared unique clonotypes divided by the size of the smaller repertoire. Three approaches were used to assess repertoire richness: RTK rarefaction, the Chao1 estimator, and Recon v2.1 estimates of unobserved clonotypes. Generation probabilities for all TCRbeta clonotypes obtained by the gDNA method from a handful of donors were computed using OLGA. Entries here come from immuneACCESS through TCRdb and include only in-frame sequences with V and J called. Some clones fail to appear in such tables; in the studies checked, an unresolved V gene covers under half of the shortfall, and the cause of the remainder is unknown. The D gene and trimming were derived from the DNA, and the V and J assignments and clone size from that table. The sample data list approximately 980,000 clones, and around three quarters of these were observed just once. The biggest ten clones account for about 1.5% of the sample.

Healthy HIV-negative adults with no recently reported acute infections or vaccinations were included as donors. Only Caucasian adults living in Nashville, Tennessee, USA were represented among the donors. CD4+ T cells were enriched through magnetic negative selection, after which naive cells were positively selected on CD45RA and the remaining negative fraction served as the memory subset. Blood was collected by leukapheresis, and PBMCs were isolated by Ficoll-Histopaque density gradient centrifugation and then cryopreserved in liquid nitrogen vapor phase. Analytical flow cytometry was used to check the purity and quantity of every magnetically sorted T cell population. Genomic DNA was isolated from every sorted fraction and measured by UV absorbance on a Nanodrop 2000c. V is clipped by 2 bases and J by 7 bases, and the sequence between their germline boundaries is 15 bases long. Reading from cysteine to phenylalanine, the CDR3 counts 15 amino acids. Solely the CDR3 DNA is kept, with 45 bases framed from the first base. Looking up the germline V gene yields CDR1 SGHTS and CDR2 YDEGEE.

The clonotype comes from a man aged 18 to 29 in good health. The specimen was memory CD4+ T cells sorted from blood. The cell subset or site label for this specimen denotes: CD45RA-negative fraction. The V and J genes are TRBV5-8 and TRBJ2-2; the D gene is possibly TRBD1 or TRBD2, each agreeing over 5 bases. The DNA reads as follows: TGTGCCAGCAGCTTTGAGGGGCGCCGGGGCGGGGAGCTGTTTTTT. This gives the protein CASSFEGRRGGELFF.